This record concerns one TCR beta chain sequence. The CDR3 is 15 amino acids. Germline CDR1 SNHLY, CDR2 FYNNEI. V dropped 6 bases and J dropped 1; count of bases not matched to a gene: 5. These data come from a study of OX40 agonist ivuxolimab in advanced cancers. Study-wide background: An agonistic anti-OX40 (CD134) antibody, ivuxolimab, was used to treat the patients. Patients with hepatocellular carcinoma, melanoma, renal cell or head and neck cancer made up the dose-escalation patients.

Clones were read by immunoSEQ multiplex PCR, and TCRdb kept only the in-frame ones, dropping some. This sample carries approximately 82,000 clones, 75% to 90% of them seen once, and the ten largest clones take over 0.7%. This chain joins TRBV2 and TRBJ1-1; TRBD1 aligns across 10 bases. This clonotype was sampled from an adult with an advanced solid tumor such as melanoma, head and neck, liver or kidney cancer. The source was CD4+ or CD8+ T cells sorted from blood, collected in a trial of the OX40 agonist ivuxolimab. For the CDR3, the DNA is TGTGCCAGCAGGACAGGGGGCTTCGGGAACACTGAAGCTTTCTTT. It yields the protein CASRTGGFGNTEAFF.